This T cell receptor beta chain was sequenced during a study of Ad26.COV2.S vaccination and SARS-CoV-2 variants. Study findings and constraints: TCR breadth and depth estimates may have understated total T cell responses. A substantial breadth of spike-specific CD8+ and CD4+ T cell responses after vaccination has been reported.

Sequenced by immunoSEQ multiplex PCR; TCRdb stores in-frame clones only, minus some. The data hold around 300,000 clones, with about 90% observed a single time. As for treatment: about 20 received Ad26.COV2.S at low or high dose, single or two shots; roughly five received placebo; per-sample allocation not given. After the first vaccine or placebo injection, samples were drawn on day 63. Comment on this clone: The antigen is not known.

The CDR3 covers 13 residues. The germline V gene encodes CDR1 ENHRY and CDR2 SYGVKD. V was clipped by 0 bases and J by 10 bases, with 10 bases between them. This receptor was identified in a person aged 18 to 65 who received the Ad26.COV2.S COVID-19 vaccine or a placebo. The material was peripheral blood, obtained in a trial of Ad26.COV2.S vaccine versus placebo. The chain joins TRBV10-3 to TRBJ2-1, with D tentatively TRBD2 (6 bases). The CDR3 protein is CAISESNGLEQFF. The CDR3 DNA reads TGTGCCATCAGTGAGTCGAACGGACTAGAGCAGTTCTTC.